Sequencing of this TCR beta chain was carried out in a study of OX40 agonist ivuxolimab in advanced cancers. For the wider study: The costimulatory receptor OX40 (CD134) was targeted by ivuxolimab, a fully human IgG2 agonistic monoclonal antibody. Patients were allowed to have had prior anti-PD-1, anti-PD-L1 or anti-CTLA-4 therapy, and approximately 37% of the dose-escalation patients had been treated with checkpoint inhibitors. The dose-escalation cohort was 82.7% male with a mean age of roughly 60 years, ranging from 23 to 79. The paper reports the monotherapy dose-escalation portion (N of about 51 patients) of the phase I ivuxolimab trial. Three dose-escalation patients achieved partial responses, one with hepatocellular carcinoma and two with cutaneous melanoma. Intravenous ivuxolimab was administered to patients every 2 weeks at six dose levels: 0.01, 0.1, 0.3, 1.5, 3 and 10 mg/kg. The purpose of peripheral TCRbeta sequencing was to test whether ivuxolimab changed TCR sequence diversity and led to clonal T-cell expansion. Of the approximately 53 patients in dose escalation, about 20 had hepatocellular carcinoma, about 15 had melanoma, 9 had renal cell carcinoma and 9 had head and neck cancer. The paper's findings and limits, for the study overall: At doses of 0.1 to 3.0 mg/kg, clonal expansion of both CD4+ and CD8+ T cells in blood was seen between baseline and week 6. After ivuxolimab, more expanded clones were found on average in CD8+ T cells than in CD4+ T cells. In partial responders in the 0.1-3.0 mg/kg groups, normalized peripheral clonal expansion was found to be among the lowest, especially among CD8+ T cells. Low levels of normalized T-cell clonal expansion were also seen in some patients who did not respond. The antigen specificity of the peripheral T cells that underwent clonal expansion was not determined.

Points on this clone: Its antigen has not been determined. Base qualities are not at hand, and no much larger clone is one base apart.

Patients with autoimmune disease history or receiving systemic immunosuppression were excluded from the trial. Peripheral blood for TCR sequencing was drawn from every dose cohort at baseline, at cycle 4 day 1 and at cycle 7 day 1. Samples were obtained from an open-label, multicenter, first-in-human phase I dose-escalation trial of ivuxolimab. Adults with locally advanced or metastatic head and neck squamous cell, hepatocellular, melanoma or renal cell carcinoma were enrolled in the trial. Before TCR sequencing, CD4+ T cells and CD8+ T cells from peripheral blood were sorted into separate populations. CDR1 and CDR2, looked up from the germline V gene, are MNHNS and SASEGT. From the cysteine up to the phenylalanine, the CDR3 has a length of 16 residues. The DNA shown is the 48-base CDR3, in frame from base 1. Clipping removes 0 bases from V and 4 bases from J, with 5 as the unmatched junction base count.

Genomic DNA was extracted from sorted cells for sequencing of the TCRbeta CDR3 region. The immunoSEQ Assay was used to sequence the TCRbeta CDR3 regions. TCRdb obtained this table from immuneACCESS and retained in-frame rearrangements with V and J assigned. These tables miss some clones; where compared with another copy, unresolved V genes account for less than half of the shortfall, and the remainder is unexplained. The sample yields about 79,000 clones; around 91% were counted once. About 0.35% of the sample is in the top ten clones. The TCR was taken from an adult with an advanced solid tumor such as melanoma, head and neck, liver or kidney cancer. This chain joins TRBV6-1 to TRBJ1-5; TRBD1 aligns with 8 central bases. Sequenced material: CD4+ or CD8+ T cells sorted from blood, taken in a trial of the OX40 agonist ivuxolimab. In nucleotide form, the sequence is TGTGCCAGCAGTGAAGCAGGACAGGGCCAGAATCAGCCCCAGCATTTT. It codes for CASSEAGQGQNQPQHF.